A selection of T cell receptor beta chains follows, all from one sample in a study of CD8 T cells in ankylosing spondylitis. TCRdb used MiXCR to reprocess the 5' RACE reads, holding one entry per CDR3 protein. The table shows about 250,000 distinct CDR3 sequences, with under 30% occurring only once. Sequences were obtained from blood, either unsorted or a sorted T cell fraction (not recorded which). The origin of the receptors is a male donor with ankylosing spondylitis or in good health (not recorded which). The CDR3 runs from the conserved cysteine through the conserved F or W. The D gene is left open where the match is weak. Some rows have no size entry. The others give once, few or many, or a class for an expanded clone.

TRBJ1-1	.	.	TRBV12-3/TRBV12-4	CASSFRVVAFF	TGTGCCAGCAGTTTCCGGGTTGTGGCTTTCTTT
TRBJ1-4	many	.	TRBV29-1	CSVTQGEKLFF	TGCAGCGTTACTCAGGGGGAAAAACTGTTTTTT
TRBJ2-4	few	TRBD2	TRBV5-5	CASSLIGGVENIQYF	TGTGCCAGCAGCTTGATCGGGGGGGTCGAAAACATTCAGTACTTC
TRBJ2-5	.	.	TRBV9	CASSVGPSTRGETQYF	TGTGCCAGCAGCGTAGGACCCTCGACTCGGGGAGAGACCCAGTACTTC
TRBJ2-1	.	.	TRBV29-1	CSVEVGSLWEQFF	TGCAGCGTTGAGGTTGGCTCCCTCTGGGAGCAGTTCTTC
TRBJ2-6	.	.	TRBV12-3/TRBV12-4	CASSLEWGPGANVLTF	TGTGCCAGCAGTTTAGAATGGGGGCCGGGGGCCAACGTCCTGACTTTC
TRBJ2-3	.	TRBD2	TRBV29-1	CSVGGLAGGADTQYF	TGCAGCGTTGGAGGTCTAGCGGGGGGGGCAGATACGCAGTATTTT
TRBJ2-5	few	.	TRBV20-1	CSARLTGLSETQYF	TGCAGTGCTAGATTAACAGGGTTATCGGAGACCCAGTACTTC
TRBJ2-4	few	TRBD1	TRBV29-1	CSTRTGGPKNIQYF	TGCAGCACGCGGACAGGGGGCCCCAAAAACATTCAGTACTTC
TRBJ2-3	.	.	TRBV19	CASKAEYTDTQYF	TGTGCCAGTAAAGCAGAATACACAGATACGCAGTATTTT
TRBJ2-1	few	.	TRBV20-1	CSAAMGSSINEQFF	TGCAGTGCGGCCATGGGTTCATCTATTAATGAGCAGTTCTTC
TRBJ1-6	.	.	TRBV12-3/TRBV12-4	CASRKTGYSPLHF	TGTGCCAGCAGAAAGACAGGATATTCACCCCTCCACTTT
TRBJ2-7	many	TRBD2	TRBV29-1	CSFREAGSEQYF	TGCAGCTTCCGGGAGGCAGGGTCCGAGCAGTACTTC
TRBJ2-3	few	TRBD2	TRBV10-3	CVISESLSGSGGTDTQYF	TGTGTCATCAGTGAGTCCTTGAGTGGTAGCGGGGGCACAGATACGCAGTATTTT
TRBJ2-3	.	.	TRBV5-5	CASSLDEAGDDTQYF	TGTGCCAGCAGCTTAGACGAGGCCGGCGACGATACGCAGTATTTT
TRBJ2-3	.	.	TRBV2	CASRVQARTDTQYF	TGTGCCAGCAGGGTACAGGCCCGTACAGATACGCAGTATTTT
TRBJ2-6	many	.	TRBV10-3	CAISAEGAGANVLTF	TGTGCCATCAGCGCCGAAGGGGCCGGGGCCAACGTCCTGACTTTC